These 27 T cell receptor beta chains came from one sample sequenced in a study of blood T cell repertoires in COVID-19. TCRdb's copy holds only in-frame clones and misses some; the assay was immunoSEQ multiplex PCR. The sample includes 25,000 to 35,000 clones, around 85% seen only once; the top ten take 16%. Source material: peripheral blood. Every receptor here comes from a woman aged 55-70 years with acute or convalescent COVID-19.

The V and J genes are TRBV3-1 (or the pseudogene TRBV3-2) and TRBJ1-3, with a weak D call TRBD1 (5 bases). The germline V and J ends were trimmed by 4 bases and 10 bases, with 20 bases remaining between them. The CDR3 is made up of 15 amino acids. The germline gives CDR1 LGHDT, CDR2 YNNKEL (reference sequence). The CDR3, as DNA: TGTGCCAGCAGCCTCCCCCGGGGGTCTGGTCATACCATATATTTT. Translated, it gives CASSLPRGSGHTIYF.

The chain uses TRBV12-3 or TRBV12-4 and TRBJ2-5; 7 bases align to TRBD2. The CDR3 spans 10 residues. The CDR3 here is CASGGETQYF. The CDR3 DNA reads as TGTGCTTCGGGGGGAGAGACCCAGTACTTC.

This clone was recorded only once. The rearrangement joins TRBV24-1 to TRBJ1-1; 8 bases fit TRBD1. CDR1 is KGHDR, CDR2 SFDVKD, per germline. V lost 7 bases and J lost 6; bases outside the gene matches: 6. The CDR3 has 13 residues. CDR3 bases: TGTGCCACCAGGGGACAGGCGGGCGCTGAAGCTTTCTTT. Its translation is CATRGQAGAEAFF.

V is TRBV5-4 and J is TRBJ2-5, with TRBD1 as a possible D gene (6 bases). The germline V and J ends were trimmed by 4 bases and 5 bases, with 18 bases remaining between them. CDR1 is SGHNT, CDR2 YYREEE, per germline (reference sequence). The CDR3 contains 15 residues. Here the CDR3 reads CASSTHRAEGETQYF. The CDR3 bases are TGTGCCAGCAGCACCCACAGGGCCGAGGGGGAGACCCAGTACTTC.

The chain is built from TRBV7-8 and TRBJ2-3, with 10 positions matching TRBD1. The junction had 8 bases not matched to a gene; V was cut back by 0 bases and J by 8 bases. CDR3 length: 16 amino acids. Germline CDR1 and CDR2: SGHVS and FQNEAQ. The CDR3 DNA is TGTGCCAGCAGCTTAGCGAGGACAGGGGGAGGGGGTACGCAGTATTTT. Translating it yields CASSLARTGGGGTQYF.

V is TRBV5-1 and J is TRBJ2-2, with unresolved D. This CDR3 is built from 13 residues. Germline lookup yields CDR1 SGHRS and CDR2 YFSETQ. V lost 4 bases to trimming and J lost 7 bases, with 11 bases between them. CDR3 protein: CASSPGLSGELFF. DNA of the CDR3: TGCGCCAGCAGCCCCGGGTTGAGCGGGGAGCTGTTTTTT.

J is TRBJ1-6 and V is TRBV5-5; D call uncertain. Germline V gives CDR1 SGHKS, CDR2 YYEKEE (reference sequence). V lost 0 bases to trimming and J lost 17 bases, with 21 bases between them. The CDR3 extends over 15 amino acids. The CDR3 here is CASSLDEGPYGGVHF. The CDR3 DNA reads TGTGCCAGCAGCTTGGATGAAGGGCCTTATGGCGGGGTCCACTTT.

The chain carries TRBV7-9 and TRBJ1-3, with TRBD1 matching over 8 bases. Germline lookup yields CDR1 SEHNR and CDR2 FQNEAQ (reference sequence). Germline trimming cut 2 bases from V and 4 bases from J; bases unmatched to any gene: 7. CDR3 length equals 16 residues. CDR3 protein: CASSLSGTGGGNTIYF. CDR3 in DNA: TGTGCCAGCAGCTTATCCGGGACAGGTGGCGGAAACACCATATATTTT.

V and J are TRBV5-1 and TRBJ1-2; D is uncertain. Germline V gene data show CDR1 as SGHRS and CDR2 as YFSETQ. The CDR3 is 15 residues long. The V gene lost 4 bases and the J gene lost 0 bases, with 13 bases spanning the gap. CDR3 sequence (DNA): TGCGCCAGCAGCCCGGCGGGCGGAACTAACTATGGCTACACCTTC. This encodes CASSPAGGTNYGYTF. The complete variable domain, with remaining parts taken from reference TRBV5-1 and TRBJ1-2, reads KAGVTQTPRYLIKTRGQQVTLSCSPISGHRSVSWYQQTPGQGLQFLFEYFSETQRNKGNFPGRFSGRQFSNSRSEMNVSTLELGDSALYLCASSPAGGTNYGYTFGSGTRLTVV.

This clone appeared a few times. The CDR3 DNA reads TGTGCCAGCAGCCCCCCCGGGACAGTTAACTATGGCTACACCTTC. It is translated as CASSPPGTVNYGYTF. The chain is built from TRBV25-1 and TRBJ1-2; 7 bases agree with TRBD1. The V gene end was trimmed by 6 bases and the J gene end by 1 base; junction bases not matched to a gene: 8. CDR3 length: 15 residues. CDR1 and CDR2 (germline): MGHDK, SYGVNS.

V usage is TRBV4-1 and J usage is TRBJ1-2, with D possibly matching TRBD1 (5 bases). The CDR3 contains 15 residues. Germline V gives CDR1 MGHRA, CDR2 YSYEKL. The V and J ends lost 0 bases and 4 bases respectively, with 12 bases between them. The CDR3 DNA sequence: TGCGCCAGCAGCCAAGATGGGGCCGGGGGCTATGGCTACACCTTC. Its translation is CASSQDGAGGYGYTF.

This rearrangement joins TRBV7-3 to TRBJ1-2, with 10 bases that match TRBD1. Germline loops: CDR1 SGHTA, CDR2 FQGTGA. Trimming took 0 bases from V and 2 from J; bases not matched to a gene: 0. This CDR3 region has 15 residues. CDR3 amino acids: CASSLTGQGNYGYTF. The CDR3 nucleotides are TGTGCCAGCAGCTTAACGGGACAGGGGAACTATGGCTACACCTTC.

The rearrangement uses TRBV7-3 and TRBJ2-1, with a tentative D call TRBD2 (6 bases). The V and J ends lost 5 bases and 1 base respectively, with 12 bases between them. This CDR3 spans 15 amino acids. Germline CDR1 and CDR2: SGHTA and FQGTGA. CDR3 bases: TGTGCCAGCAGCCCGAGCGCGGGGTCCTACAATGAGCAGTTCTTC. This sequence encodes CASSPSAGSYNEQFF.

The chain couples TRBV28 to TRBJ2-3; tentatively, D is TRBD1 (5 bases). The germline V gene has CDR1 MDHEN and CDR2 SYDVKM. The CDR3 runs 14 residues. V was cut by 3 bases and J by 6 bases, with 13 bases left in between. CDR3 DNA: TGTGCCAGCAGTTTCAAGGGGTTCAGGGATACGCAGTATTTT. It is translated as CASSFKGFRDTQYF.

This clone appeared once. The chain recombines TRBV10-2 with TRBJ1-5; D gene uncertain. CDR3 length equals 14 residues. CDR1 WSHSY and CDR2 SAAADI come from the germline V gene. The ends were cut back, 6 bases at V and 0 bases at J, with 9 bases in the middle. CDR3 sequence reads: CASSLADSNQPQHF. DNA for the CDR3: TGCGCCAGCAGCTTGGCCGATAGCAATCAGCCCCAGCATTTT.

J is TRBJ1-4 and V is TRBV30; maybe TRBD1 (5 bases). The CDR3 totals 15 residues. Looked up from germline, CDR1 is GTSNPN and CDR2 is SVGIG (reference sequence). The V gene lost 3 bases and the J gene lost 3 bases, with 14 bases spanning the gap. In DNA, the CDR3 is TGTGCCTGGAGAGCAGGGCTATCGCCTAATGAAAAACTGTTTTTT. Amino acid sequence: CAWRAGLSPNEKLFF.

Only a few counts were recorded for this clone. The J gene is TRBJ1-2, the V gene TRBV2; 7 nucleotides align to TRBD1. J lost 4 bases, V lost 8 bases, and 7 bases had no gene match. Germline values: CDR1 SNHLY, CDR2 FYNNEI. CDR3 length: 13 residues. CDR3 loop: CASRPAGGYGYTF. For the CDR3, the DNA is TGTGCCAGCCGTCCCGCAGGGGGCTATGGCTACACCTTC.

The chain carries TRBV5-1 and TRBJ1-4, with D uncertain. Germline lookup yields CDR1 SGHRS and CDR2 YFSETQ. The germline V and J ends were trimmed by 0 bases and 4 bases, with 7 bases remaining between them. This CDR3 has 14 amino acids. DNA for the CDR3: TGCGCCAGCAGCTTGGTTGCGAGTAATGAAAAACTGTTTTTT. Its translation is CASSLVASNEKLFF.

The chain has TRBV9 and TRBJ1-2; D ambiguous. V gave up 6 bases and J gave up 2 bases, with 5 bases separating them. The CDR3 covers 11 residues. The germline gives CDR1 SGDLS, CDR2 YYNGEE. The CDR3 region is CASNSNYGYTF. The CDR3 region has the DNA TGTGCCAGCAACTCGAACTATGGCTACACCTTC.

The gene calls are TRBV19 and TRBJ1-5, with D possibly TRBD1 on 6 matching bases. V lost 3 bases and J 4 bases, leaving 19 bases between the germline ends. The CDR3 is 17 residues long. Germline lookup yields CDR1 LNHDA and CDR2 SQIVND (reference sequence). The CDR3 reads CASSMTGLQLENQPQHF. The CDR3 coding sequence is TGTGCCAGTAGTATGACAGGCCTTCAACTAGAGAATCAGCCCCAGCATTTT.

This chain joins TRBV6-5 and TRBJ2-7; 8 bases align to TRBD1. The V segment lost 6 bases and the J segment 6 bases; nucleotides outside the gene matches: 7. From germline, CDR1 is MNHEY and CDR2 SVGAGI. CDR3 length: 13 residues. CDR3 bases: TGTGCCAGCAGCCCGGACAGGGTGGGCGAGCAGTACTTC. The encoded protein is CASSPDRVGEQYF.

This clone was recorded a few times. This rearrangement joins TRBV5-1 to TRBJ1-2; unclear D gene. CDR1 and CDR2 from the germline V gene are SGHRS and YFSETQ. The CDR3 sequence is 12 residues long. V was cut by 4 bases and J by 8 bases, with 12 bases left in between. This chain's CDR3 is CASSPTQRGYTF. CDR3 coding DNA: TGCGCCAGCAGCCCTACCCAGCGCGGCTACACCTTC. Filled out from reference TRBV5-1 and TRBJ1-2, the complete variable domain reads KAGVTQTPRYLIKTRGQQVTLSCSPISGHRSVSWYQQTPGQGLQFLFEYFSETQRNKGNFPGRFSGRQFSNSRSEMNVSTLELGDSALYLCASSPTQRGYTFGSGTRLTVV.

CDR3 protein: CASSTFDSGDTEAFF. CDR3 bases: TGTGCCAGTAGTACTTTCGACAGCGGGGACACTGAAGCTTTCTTT. The V and J genes are TRBV19 and TRBJ1-1; perhaps TRBD1 as D (5 bases). The V and J ends lost 4 bases and 3 bases respectively, with 15 bases between them. This CDR3 has 15 amino acids. Per germline, CDR1 LNHDA and CDR2 SQIVND (reference sequence).

The chain joins TRBV7-9 to TRBJ2-6, with D hard to call. V lost 2 bases and J lost 0, with 5 bases in between. Per the germline V gene, CDR1 is SEHNR and CDR2 is FQNEAQ (reference sequence). The CDR3 has 15 amino acids. CDR3 sequence (DNA): TGTGCCAGCAGCTTACTAGGCTCTGGGGCCAACGTCCTGACTTTC. As protein: CASSLLGSGANVLTF. Full variable domain (rest looked up from reference TRBV7-9 and TRBJ2-6): DTGVSQNPRHKITKRGQNVTFRCDPISEHNRLYWYRQTLGQGPEFLTYFQNEAQLEKSRLLSDRFSAERPKGSFSTLEIQRTEQGDSAMYLCASSLLGSGANVLTFGAGSRLTVL.

V usage is TRBV7-7 and J usage is TRBJ2-1, with 8 bases aligning to TRBD1. The CDR3 has 15 amino acids. Germline CDR1 and CDR2: SSHAT and FNYEAQ (reference sequence). V dropped 1 base and J dropped 6; count of bases not matched to a gene: 5. The CDR3 protein is CASSLGTGGGNEQFF. In DNA form, the CDR3 reads TGTGCCAGCAGCTTAGGCACAGGGGGAGGCAATGAGCAGTTCTTC.

The rearrangement links TRBV6-4 to TRBJ2-6, with no clear D. The V end lost 6 bases, the J end lost 0 bases, and 9 bases lay between the germline ends. Germline V gene lookup returns CDR1 MRHNA and CDR2 SNTAGT. The CDR3 spans 15 residues. The CDR3 nucleotides are TGTGCCAGCAGCCCCACGAGCTCTGGGGCCAACGTCCTGACTTTC. It specifies CASSPTSSGANVLTF.

The chain combines TRBV30 with TRBJ1-5; 7 positions agree with TRBD1. The CDR3 is 14 amino acids. CDR1 GTSNPN and CDR2 SVGIG come from the germline V gene (reference sequence). Trimming took 1 base from V and 3 from J; bases not matched to a gene: 3. The DNA for the CDR3 is TGTGCCTGGAGTGGGGACAGCCACAATCAGCCCCAGCATTTT. Translated, it gives CAWSGDSHNQPQHF.